This is a list of T cell receptor beta chains from one sample in a study of T cell responses to AZD1222 COVID-19 vaccine. The assay was immunoSEQ multiplex PCR, and TCRdb's table has in-frame clones only and misses some. The table has more than 85,000 clones, approximately 90% seen once; the top ten hold about 1.6%. Sequencing used peripheral blood, obtained on day 0 of AZD1222 vaccination. These receptors came from an adult in good health. The CDR3 runs from the conserved cysteine through the conserved F or W. The order of the fields is J gene, clone size, V gene, D gene, CDR3 protein, CDR3 DNA. The D gene is left open where the match is weak. Not every row has a clone size; where given, it reads once, few, many or a size class.

j_call: TRBJ2-1
clone_size: once
v_call: TRBV9
d_call: -
cdr3_aa: CASSVELSATLFF
cdr3_nt: TGTGCCAGCAGCGTAGAGTTATCAGCGACGTTGTTCTTC

j_call: TRBJ2-2
clone_size: -
v_call: TRBV2
d_call: -
cdr3_aa: CASSTETGELFF
cdr3_nt: TGTGCCAGCAGTACGGAGACCGGGGAGCTGTTTTTT

j_call: TRBJ2-7
clone_size: -
v_call: TRBV3-1/TRBV3-2
d_call: TRBD1
cdr3_aa: CASSYQQGVYEQYF
cdr3_nt: TGTGCCAGCAGCTACCAGCAGGGGGTCTACGAGCAGTACTTC

j_call: TRBJ1-1
clone_size: -
v_call: TRBV30
d_call: -
cdr3_aa: CAWSVGGTEAFF
cdr3_nt: TGTGCCTGGAGCGTGGGAGGCACTGAAGCTTTCTTT

j_call: TRBJ1-6
clone_size: -
v_call: TRBV19
d_call: TRBD1
cdr3_aa: CASSIRARGQLSYNSPLHF
cdr3_nt: TGTGCCAGTAGTATACGGGCCAGGGGGCAGTTATCCTATAATTCACCCCTCCACTTT

j_call: TRBJ2-3
clone_size: -
v_call: TRBV19
d_call: TRBD1
cdr3_aa: CASGMTGSTDTQYF
cdr3_nt: TGTGCCAGTGGAATGACAGGGAGCACAGATACGCAGTATTTT

j_call: TRBJ2-5
clone_size: -
v_call: TRBV27
d_call: TRBD1
cdr3_aa: CASSLGDRRQETQYF
cdr3_nt: TGTGCCAGCAGTTTAGGGGACAGGCGACAAGAGACCCAGTACTTC

j_call: TRBJ1-4
clone_size: -
v_call: TRBV5-5
d_call: -
cdr3_aa: CASSFGVGLELFF
cdr3_nt: TGTGCCAGCAGCTTCGGAGTCGGGTTGGAACTGTTTTTT

j_call: TRBJ2-1
clone_size: -
v_call: TRBV7-2
d_call: -
cdr3_aa: CASSFDVSSYNEQFF
cdr3_nt: TGTGCCAGCAGCTTCGACGTCAGCTCCTACAATGAGCAGTTCTTC

j_call: TRBJ1-2
clone_size: -
v_call: TRBV7-2
d_call: -
cdr3_aa: CASSLADSDYGYTF
cdr3_nt: TGTGCCAGCAGCTTAGCTGACAGCGACTATGGCTACACCTTC

j_call: TRBJ1-1
clone_size: -
v_call: TRBV5-4
d_call: -
cdr3_aa: CASSFGLLGPEGTEAFF
cdr3_nt: TGTGCCAGCAGCTTTGGGTTGCTCGGCCCCGAGGGGACTGAAGCTTTCTTT

j_call: TRBJ1-6
clone_size: once
v_call: TRBV6-5
d_call: TRBD1
cdr3_aa: CASSYIRGQAKSPLHF
cdr3_nt: TGTGCCAGCAGTTATATACGGGGACAGGCAAAATCACCCCTCCACTTT

j_call: TRBJ2-1
clone_size: -
v_call: TRBV18
d_call: TRBD2
cdr3_aa: CASSSSSGRVYNEQFF
cdr3_nt: TGTGCCAGCTCATCCTCTAGCGGGAGGGTATACAATGAGCAGTTCTTC

j_call: TRBJ1-4
clone_size: -
v_call: TRBV6-6
d_call: -
cdr3_aa: CASSPWGQYEKLFF
cdr3_nt: TGTGCCAGCAGTCCGTGGGGACAATACGAAAAACTGTTTTTT

j_call: TRBJ1-1
clone_size: -
v_call: TRBV6-2/TRBV6-3
d_call: -
cdr3_aa: CASSSAGSGGTEAFF
cdr3_nt: TGTGCCAGCAGTTCAGCAGGGTCCGGAGGCACTGAAGCTTTCTTT

j_call: TRBJ2-1
clone_size: -
v_call: TRBV5-4
d_call: TRBD2
cdr3_aa: CASSLGLAGDNEQFF
cdr3_nt: TGTGCCAGCAGCCTAGGACTAGCGGGAGACAATGAGCAGTTCTTC

j_call: TRBJ2-7
clone_size: few
v_call: TRBV19
d_call: -
cdr3_aa: CARLRAIGYEQYF
cdr3_nt: TGTGCCAGACTCCGGGCCATAGGTTACGAGCAGTACTTC

j_call: TRBJ1-1
clone_size: -
v_call: TRBV18
d_call: -
cdr3_aa: CASSPLRGWDTEAFF
cdr3_nt: TGTGCCAGCTCACCACTCAGGGGTTGGGACACTGAAGCTTTCTTT

j_call: TRBJ2-3
clone_size: -
v_call: TRBV5-6
d_call: TRBD2
cdr3_aa: CASSLRTSGISDTQYF
cdr3_nt: TGTGCCAGCAGCTTGCGGACTAGCGGGATCTCAGATACGCAGTATTTT

j_call: TRBJ1-2
clone_size: -
v_call: TRBV25-1
d_call: -
cdr3_aa: CASSEASYGYTF
cdr3_nt: TGTGCCAGCAGTGAAGCGAGTTATGGCTACACCTTC

j_call: TRBJ2-2
clone_size: -
v_call: TRBV10-2
d_call: TRBD1
cdr3_aa: CASGSSGTGVVSAGELFF
cdr3_nt: TGCGCCAGCGGATCATCCGGGACAGGGGTTGTTTCGGCCGGGGAGCTGTTTTTT

j_call: TRBJ2-7
clone_size: -
v_call: TRBV15
d_call: -
cdr3_aa: CATSRDRATYEQYF
cdr3_nt: TGTGCCACCAGCAGAGACAGGGCGACCTACGAGCAGTACTTC

j_call: TRBJ2-7
clone_size: -
v_call: TRBV5-1
d_call: TRBD2
cdr3_aa: CASSLEGTNYEQYF
cdr3_nt: TGCGCCAGCAGCTTGGAGGGGACTAACTACGAGCAGTACTTC

j_call: TRBJ2-1
clone_size: -
v_call: TRBV7-9
d_call: -
cdr3_aa: CASSLVRPNVEQFF
cdr3_nt: TGTGCCAGCAGCTTAGTCCGGCCAAATGTGGAGCAGTTCTTC

j_call: TRBJ2-3
clone_size: -
v_call: TRBV5-1
d_call: TRBD1
cdr3_aa: CASRPGQSTDTQYF
cdr3_nt: TGCGCCAGTCGCCCGGGACAGAGCACAGATACGCAGTATTTT

j_call: TRBJ1-1
clone_size: -
v_call: TRBV11-3
d_call: -
cdr3_aa: CASSLEGVNTEAFF
cdr3_nt: TGTGCCAGCAGCTTGGAAGGAGTGAACACTGAAGCTTTCTTT

j_call: TRBJ1-2
clone_size: -
v_call: TRBV29-1
d_call: TRBD1
cdr3_aa: CSVEDPDRGLRGYGYTF
cdr3_nt: TGCAGCGTTGAAGATCCTGACAGGGGATTGAGGGGCTATGGCTACACCTTC

j_call: TRBJ1-2
clone_size: -
v_call: TRBV7-8
d_call: -
cdr3_aa: CASSNRVPGEIGYTF
cdr3_nt: TGTGCCAGCAGCAATAGGGTTCCGGGAGAGATTGGCTACACCTTC

j_call: TRBJ2-7
clone_size: -
v_call: TRBV7-9
d_call: -
cdr3_aa: CASSLLYASYEQYF
cdr3_nt: TGTGCCAGCAGCTTGTTGTACGCCTCCTACGAGCAGTACTTC